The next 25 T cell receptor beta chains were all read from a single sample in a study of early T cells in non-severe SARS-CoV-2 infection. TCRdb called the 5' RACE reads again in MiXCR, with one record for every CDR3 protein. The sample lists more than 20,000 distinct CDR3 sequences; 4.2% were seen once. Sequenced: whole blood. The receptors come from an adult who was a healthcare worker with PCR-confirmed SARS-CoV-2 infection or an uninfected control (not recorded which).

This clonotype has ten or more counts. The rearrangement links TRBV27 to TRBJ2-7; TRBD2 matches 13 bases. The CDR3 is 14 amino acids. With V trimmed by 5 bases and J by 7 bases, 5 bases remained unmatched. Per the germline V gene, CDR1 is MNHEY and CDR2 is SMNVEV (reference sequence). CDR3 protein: CASSLGLAGVEQYF. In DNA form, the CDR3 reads TGTGCCAGCAGTCTAGGACTAGCGGGAGTTGAGCAGTACTTC.

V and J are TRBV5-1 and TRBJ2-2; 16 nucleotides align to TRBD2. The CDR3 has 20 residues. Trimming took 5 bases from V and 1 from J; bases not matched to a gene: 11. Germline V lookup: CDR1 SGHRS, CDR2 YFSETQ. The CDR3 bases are TGCGCCAGCAGACCCCCGGGACTAGCGGGAGGGCCAAGGAACACCGGGGAGCTGTTTTTT. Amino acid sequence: CASRPPGLAGGPRNTGELFF.

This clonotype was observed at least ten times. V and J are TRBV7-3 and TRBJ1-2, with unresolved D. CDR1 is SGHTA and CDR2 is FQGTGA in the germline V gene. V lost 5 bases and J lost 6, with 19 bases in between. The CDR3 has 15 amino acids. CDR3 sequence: CASSPNPGSAHGYTF. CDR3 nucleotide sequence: TGTGCCAGCAGCCCCAATCCGGGCTCAGCACATGGCTACACCTTC.

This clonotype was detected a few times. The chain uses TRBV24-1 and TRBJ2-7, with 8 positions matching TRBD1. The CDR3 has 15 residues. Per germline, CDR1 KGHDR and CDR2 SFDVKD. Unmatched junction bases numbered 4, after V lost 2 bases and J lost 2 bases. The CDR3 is CATSDSTGDPYEQYF. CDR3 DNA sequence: TGTGCCACCAGTGATTCGACAGGGGACCCCTACGAGCAGTACTTC.

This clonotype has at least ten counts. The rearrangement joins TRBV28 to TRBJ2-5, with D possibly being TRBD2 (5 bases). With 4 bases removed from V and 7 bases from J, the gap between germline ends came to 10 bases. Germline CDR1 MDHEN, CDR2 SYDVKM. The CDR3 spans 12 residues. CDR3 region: CASSSGVRTQYF. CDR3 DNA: TGTGCCAGCAGTTCCGGGGTTAGGACCCAGTACTTC.

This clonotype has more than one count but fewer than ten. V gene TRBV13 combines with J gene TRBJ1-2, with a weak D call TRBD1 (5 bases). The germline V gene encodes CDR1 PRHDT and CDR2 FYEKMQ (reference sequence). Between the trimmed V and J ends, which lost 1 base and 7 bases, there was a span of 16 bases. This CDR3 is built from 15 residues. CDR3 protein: CASSLESGDFSGYTF. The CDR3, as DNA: TGTGCCAGCAGCTTAGAGTCCGGGGACTTCTCTGGCTACACCTTC.

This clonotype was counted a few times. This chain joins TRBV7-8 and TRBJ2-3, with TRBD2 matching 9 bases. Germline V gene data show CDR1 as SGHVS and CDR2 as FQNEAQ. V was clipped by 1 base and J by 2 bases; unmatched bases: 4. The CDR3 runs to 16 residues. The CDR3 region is CASSLGLAGLTDTQYF. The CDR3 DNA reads TGTGCCAGCAGCTTAGGGCTAGCGGGACTCACAGATACGCAGTATTTT.

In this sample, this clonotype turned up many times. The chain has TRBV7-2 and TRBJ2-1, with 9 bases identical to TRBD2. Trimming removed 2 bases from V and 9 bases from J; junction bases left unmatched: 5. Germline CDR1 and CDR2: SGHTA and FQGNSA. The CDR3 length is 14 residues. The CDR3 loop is CASSLTLAGSEQFF. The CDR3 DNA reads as TGTGCCAGCAGCTTAACTCTAGCGGGAAGTGAGCAGTTCTTC.

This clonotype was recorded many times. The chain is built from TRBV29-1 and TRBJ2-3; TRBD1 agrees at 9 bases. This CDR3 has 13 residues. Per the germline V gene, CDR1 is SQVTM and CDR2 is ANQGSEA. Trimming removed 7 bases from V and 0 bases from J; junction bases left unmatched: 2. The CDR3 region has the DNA TGCAGCGCGGGGACAGGGAGCACAGATACGCAGTATTTT. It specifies CSAGTGSTDTQYF.

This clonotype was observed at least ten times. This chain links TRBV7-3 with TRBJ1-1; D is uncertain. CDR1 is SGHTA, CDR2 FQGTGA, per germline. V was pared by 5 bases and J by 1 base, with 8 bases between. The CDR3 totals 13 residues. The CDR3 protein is CASSLQPNTEAFF. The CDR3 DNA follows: TGTGCCAGCAGCCTCCAGCCGAACACTGAAGCTTTCTTT. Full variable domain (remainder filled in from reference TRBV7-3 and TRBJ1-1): GAGVSQTPSNKVTEKGKYVELRCDPISGHTALYWYRQSLGQGPEFLIYFQGTGAADDSGLPNDRFFAVRPEGSVSTLKIQRTERGDSAVYLCASSLQPNTEAFFGQGTRLTVV.

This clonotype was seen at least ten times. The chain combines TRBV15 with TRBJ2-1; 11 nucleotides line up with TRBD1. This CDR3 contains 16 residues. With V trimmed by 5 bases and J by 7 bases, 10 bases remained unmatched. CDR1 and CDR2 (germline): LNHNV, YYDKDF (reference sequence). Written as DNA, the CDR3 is TGTGCCACCAGCGACCAGGACAGGGGGCGCAGGAATGAGCAGTTCTTC. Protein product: CATSDQDRGRRNEQFF.

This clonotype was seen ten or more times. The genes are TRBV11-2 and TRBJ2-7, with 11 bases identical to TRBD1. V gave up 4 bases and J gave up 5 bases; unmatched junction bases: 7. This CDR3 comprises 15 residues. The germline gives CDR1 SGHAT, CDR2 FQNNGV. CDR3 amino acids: CASSSAWDRGNEQYF. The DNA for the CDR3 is TGTGCCAGCAGCTCCGCCTGGGACAGGGGGAACGAGCAGTACTTC.

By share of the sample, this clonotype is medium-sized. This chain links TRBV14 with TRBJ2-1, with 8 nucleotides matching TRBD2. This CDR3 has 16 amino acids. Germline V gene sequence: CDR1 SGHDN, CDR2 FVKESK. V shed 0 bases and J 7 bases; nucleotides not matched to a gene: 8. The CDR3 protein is CASSQDQGLGKNEQFF. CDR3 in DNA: TGTGCCAGCAGCCAAGACCAGGGACTAGGGAAAAATGAGCAGTTCTTC.

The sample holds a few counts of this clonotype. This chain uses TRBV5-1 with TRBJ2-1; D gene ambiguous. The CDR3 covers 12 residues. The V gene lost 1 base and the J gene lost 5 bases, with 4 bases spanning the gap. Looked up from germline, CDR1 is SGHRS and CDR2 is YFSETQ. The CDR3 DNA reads TGCGCCAGCAGCTTGAGCAACAATGAGCAGTTCTTC. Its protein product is CASSLSNNEQFF.

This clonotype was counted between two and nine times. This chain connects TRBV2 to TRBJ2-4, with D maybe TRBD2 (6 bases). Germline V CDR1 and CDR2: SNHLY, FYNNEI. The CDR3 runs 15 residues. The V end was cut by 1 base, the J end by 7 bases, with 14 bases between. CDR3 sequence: CASSEGGLAWNIQYF. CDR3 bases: TGTGCCAGCAGTGAAGGAGGGCTAGCGTGGAACATTCAGTACTTC. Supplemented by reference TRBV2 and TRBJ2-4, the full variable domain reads EPEVTQTPSHQVTQMGQEVILRCVPISNHLYFYWYRQILGQKVEFLVSFYNNEISEKSEIFDDQFSVERPDGSNFTLKIRSTKLEDSAMYFCASSEGGLAWNIQYFGAGTRLSVL.

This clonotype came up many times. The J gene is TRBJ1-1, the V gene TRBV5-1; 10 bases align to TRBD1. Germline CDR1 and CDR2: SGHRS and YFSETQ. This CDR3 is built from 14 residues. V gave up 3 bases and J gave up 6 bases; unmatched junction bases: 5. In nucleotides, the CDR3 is TGCGCCAGCAGCTCGGGACAGGGGAGGGCTGAAGCTTTCTTT. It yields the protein CASSSGQGRAEAFF.

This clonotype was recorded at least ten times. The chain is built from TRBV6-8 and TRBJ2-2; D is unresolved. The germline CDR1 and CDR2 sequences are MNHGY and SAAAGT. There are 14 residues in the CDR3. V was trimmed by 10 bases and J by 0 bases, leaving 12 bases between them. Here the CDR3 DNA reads TGTGCCACCCACATGGGGTCGAACACCGGGGAGCTGTTTTTT. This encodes CATHMGSNTGELFF.

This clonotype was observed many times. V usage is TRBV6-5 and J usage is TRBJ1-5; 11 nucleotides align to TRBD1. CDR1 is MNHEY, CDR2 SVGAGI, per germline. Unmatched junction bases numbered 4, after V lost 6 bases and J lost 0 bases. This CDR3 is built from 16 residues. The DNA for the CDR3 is TGTGCCAGCAGGGCCGGGACAGGGGGTAGCAATCAGCCCCAGCATTTT. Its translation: CASRAGTGGSNQPQHF.

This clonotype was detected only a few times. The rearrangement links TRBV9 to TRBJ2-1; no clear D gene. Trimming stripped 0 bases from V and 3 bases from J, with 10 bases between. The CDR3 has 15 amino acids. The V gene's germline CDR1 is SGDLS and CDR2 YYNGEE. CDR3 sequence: CASSVEASYYNEQFF. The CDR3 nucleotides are TGTGCCAGCAGCGTAGAGGCTAGTTACTACAATGAGCAGTTCTTC.

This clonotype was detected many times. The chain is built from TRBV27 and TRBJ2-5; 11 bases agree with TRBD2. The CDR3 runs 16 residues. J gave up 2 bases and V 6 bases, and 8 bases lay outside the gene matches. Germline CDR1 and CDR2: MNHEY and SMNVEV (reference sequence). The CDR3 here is CASSLGLAGGQETQYF. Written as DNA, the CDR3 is TGTGCCAGCAGCTTAGGGCTAGCGGGAGGACAAGAGACCCAGTACTTC.

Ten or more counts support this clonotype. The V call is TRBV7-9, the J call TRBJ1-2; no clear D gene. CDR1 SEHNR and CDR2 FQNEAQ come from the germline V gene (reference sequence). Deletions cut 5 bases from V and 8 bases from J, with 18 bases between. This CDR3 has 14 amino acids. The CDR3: CASSPYGTDLGYTF. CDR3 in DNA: TGTGCCAGCAGCCCCTACGGTACCGACTTAGGCTACACCTTC.

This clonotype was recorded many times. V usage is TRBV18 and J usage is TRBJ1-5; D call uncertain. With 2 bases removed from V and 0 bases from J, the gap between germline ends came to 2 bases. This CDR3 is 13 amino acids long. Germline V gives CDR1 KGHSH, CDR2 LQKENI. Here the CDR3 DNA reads TGTGCCAGCTCACCAGCTAGCAATCAGCCCCAGCATTTT. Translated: CASSPASNQPQHF. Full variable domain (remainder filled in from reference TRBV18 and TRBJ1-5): NAGVMQNPRHLVRRRGQEARLRCSPMKGHSHVYWYRQLPEEGLKFMVYLQKENIIDESGMPKERFSAEFPKEGPSILRIQQVVRGDSAAYFCASSPASNQPQHFGDGTRLSIL.

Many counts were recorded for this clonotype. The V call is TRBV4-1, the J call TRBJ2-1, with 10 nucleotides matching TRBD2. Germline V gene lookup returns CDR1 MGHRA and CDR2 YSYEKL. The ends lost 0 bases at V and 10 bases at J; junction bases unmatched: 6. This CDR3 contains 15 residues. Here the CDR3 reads CASSQEASGSLEQFF. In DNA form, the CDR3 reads TGCGCCAGCAGCCAAGAGGCTAGCGGGAGCTTGGAGCAGTTCTTC.

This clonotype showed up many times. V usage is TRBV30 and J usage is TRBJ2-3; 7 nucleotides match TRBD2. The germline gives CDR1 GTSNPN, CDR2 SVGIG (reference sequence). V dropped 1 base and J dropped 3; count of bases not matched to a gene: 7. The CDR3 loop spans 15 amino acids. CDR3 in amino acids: CAWSAEAGTTDTQYF. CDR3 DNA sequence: TGTGCCTGGAGTGCCGAAGCGGGAACTACAGATACGCAGTATTTT.

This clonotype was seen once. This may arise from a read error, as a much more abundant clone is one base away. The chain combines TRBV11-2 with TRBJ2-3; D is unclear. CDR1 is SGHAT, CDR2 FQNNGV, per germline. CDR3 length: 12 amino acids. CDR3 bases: TGTGCCAGCAGTTCTGGTCCAGATAGGCAGTATTTT. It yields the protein CASSSGPDRQYF. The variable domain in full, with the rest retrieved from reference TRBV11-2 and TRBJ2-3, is EAGVAQSPRYKIIEKRQSVAFWCNPISGHATLYWYQQILGQGPKLLIQFQNNGVVDDSQLPKDRFSAERLKGVDSTLKIQPAKLEDSAVYLCASSSGPDRQYFGPGTRLTVL.